Detailed here is one T cell receptor beta chain. This entry is derived from a study of T cell clones after liver transplantation. On the study more broadly: TCRbeta sequencing after a pre-transplant mixed lymphocyte reaction identified graft-donor-reactive clones, later tracked in post-transplant blood. Third-party-reactive TCRbeta sequences from pre-transplant mixed lymphocyte reactions served as antigen-independent comparators. HCV positivity affected three of eight recipients; the rest lacked autoimmune or viral indications.

Produced via immunoSEQ multiplex PCR; TCRdb's table is partial and in-frame only. The sample shows some 6,500 clones, roughly 70% of them seen only once. The CDR3 has 13 amino acids. Trimming stripped 5 bases from V and 3 bases from J, with 11 bases between. Germline V gene sequence: CDR1 MNHNS, CDR2 SASEGT. The V call is TRBV6-1, the J call TRBJ2-7, with a possible D match to TRBD1 (6 bases). The sequence was obtained from a human donor who received a liver transplant. This sample comprised CD8+ T cells from blood, obtained before liver transplant. The CDR3 region has the DNA TGTGCCAGCAGTTGGGACATGGACTACGAGCAGTACGTC. Residues: CASSWDMDYEQYV.